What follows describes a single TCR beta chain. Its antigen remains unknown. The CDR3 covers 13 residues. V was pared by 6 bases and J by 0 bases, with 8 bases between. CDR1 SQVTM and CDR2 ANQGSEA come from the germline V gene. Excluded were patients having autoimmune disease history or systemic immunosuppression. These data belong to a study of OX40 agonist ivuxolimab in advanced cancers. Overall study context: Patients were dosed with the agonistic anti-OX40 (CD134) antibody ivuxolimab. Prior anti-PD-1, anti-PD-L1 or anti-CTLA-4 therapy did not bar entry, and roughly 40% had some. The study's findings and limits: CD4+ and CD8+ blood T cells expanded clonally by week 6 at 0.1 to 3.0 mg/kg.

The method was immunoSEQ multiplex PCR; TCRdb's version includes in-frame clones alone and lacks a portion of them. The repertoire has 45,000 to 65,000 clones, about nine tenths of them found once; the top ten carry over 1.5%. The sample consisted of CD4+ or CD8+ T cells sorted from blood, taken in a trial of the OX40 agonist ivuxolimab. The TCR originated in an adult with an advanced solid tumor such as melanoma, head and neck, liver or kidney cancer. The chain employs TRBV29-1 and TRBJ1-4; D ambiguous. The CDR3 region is CSVINATNEKLFF. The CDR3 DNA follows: TGCAGCGTCATAAATGCAACTAATGAAAAACTGTTTTTT. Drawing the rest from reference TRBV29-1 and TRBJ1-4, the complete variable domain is SAVISQKPSRDICQRGTSLTIQCQVDSQVTMMFWYRQQPGQSLTLIATANQGSEATYESGFVIDKFPISRPNLTFSTLTVSNMSPEDSSIYLCSVINATNEKLFFGSGTQLSVL.